This record concerns one T cell receptor beta chain sequence. Its antigen is not identified. The read ends 3 residues early relative to the CDR3; the germline J gene fills the gap. Clones were read by immunoSEQ multiplex PCR, and TCRdb kept only the in-frame ones, dropping some. This repertoire comprises around 31,000 clones; its ten largest clones make up 3.5% to 5.5%. The sample belongs to a study of T cells in women clearing cervical HPV infection. Germline V lookup: CDR1 DFQATT, CDR2 SNEGSKA (reference sequence). The CDR3 is 13 amino acids. V lost 6 bases to trimming and J lost 4 bases; unmatched junction nucleotides: 6. Findings and caveats of the study: Combining TCR richness with V gene abundances gave approximately 0.84 AUC.

The rearrangement uses TRBV20-1 and TRBJ1-2, with TRBD1 matching 9 bases. The sequence was collected from a woman between 18 and 70 years old with a cervical HPV16 infection that either progressed to CIN3+ or cleared (not recorded which). The sample was blood buffy coat. CDR3 DNA, as far as it was read: TGCAGTGCCCGGACAGGGGAAGGCTATGGC. Amino acids: CSARTGEGYG. The full CDR3 sequence reads CSARTGEGYGYTF.